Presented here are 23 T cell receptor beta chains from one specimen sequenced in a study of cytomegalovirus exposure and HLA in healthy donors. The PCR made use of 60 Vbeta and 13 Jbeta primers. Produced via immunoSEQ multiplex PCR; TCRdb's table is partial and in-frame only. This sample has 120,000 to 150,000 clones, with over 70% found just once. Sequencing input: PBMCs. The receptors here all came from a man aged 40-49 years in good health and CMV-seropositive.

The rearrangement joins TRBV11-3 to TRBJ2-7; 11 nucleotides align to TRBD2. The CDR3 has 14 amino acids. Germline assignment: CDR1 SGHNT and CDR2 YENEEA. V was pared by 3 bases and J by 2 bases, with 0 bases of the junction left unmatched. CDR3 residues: CASSLTSGTYEQYF. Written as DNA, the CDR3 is TGTGCCAGCAGCTTGACTAGCGGGACCTACGAGCAGTACTTC.

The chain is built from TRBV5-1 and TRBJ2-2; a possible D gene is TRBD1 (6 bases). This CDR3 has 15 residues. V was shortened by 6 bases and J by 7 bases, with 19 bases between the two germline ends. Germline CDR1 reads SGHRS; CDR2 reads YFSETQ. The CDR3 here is CASTLSWGLGGELFF. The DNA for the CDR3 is TGCGCCAGCACCCTTTCCTGGGGGCTTGGCGGGGAGCTGTTTTTT. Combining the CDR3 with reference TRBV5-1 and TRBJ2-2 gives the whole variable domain KAGVTQTPRYLIKTRGQQVTLSCSPISGHRSVSWYQQTPGQGLQFLFEYFSETQRNKGNFPGRFSGRQFSNSRSEMNVSTLELGDSALYLCASTLSWGLGGELFFGEGSRLTVL.

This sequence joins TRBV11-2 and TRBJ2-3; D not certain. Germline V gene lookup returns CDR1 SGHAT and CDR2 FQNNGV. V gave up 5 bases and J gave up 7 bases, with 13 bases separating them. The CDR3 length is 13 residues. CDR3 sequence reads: CASSQELGYTQYF. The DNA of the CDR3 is TGTGCCAGCAGCCAAGAGCTAGGTTATACGCAGTATTTT.

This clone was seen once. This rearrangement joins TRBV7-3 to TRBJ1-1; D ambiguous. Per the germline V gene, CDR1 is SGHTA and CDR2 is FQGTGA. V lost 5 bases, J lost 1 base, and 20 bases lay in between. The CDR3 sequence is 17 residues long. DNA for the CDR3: TGTGCCAGCAGCCCCCCCCTGGGAGCCGAAAAGAACACTGAAGCTTTCTTT. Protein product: CASSPPLGAEKNTEAFF.

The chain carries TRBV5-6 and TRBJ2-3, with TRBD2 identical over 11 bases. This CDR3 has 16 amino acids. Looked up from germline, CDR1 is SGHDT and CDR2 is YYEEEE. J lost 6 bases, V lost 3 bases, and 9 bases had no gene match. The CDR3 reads CASSSRLAGFQDTQYF. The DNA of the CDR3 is TGTGCCAGCAGCTCGAGACTAGCGGGGTTTCAGGATACGCAGTATTTT.

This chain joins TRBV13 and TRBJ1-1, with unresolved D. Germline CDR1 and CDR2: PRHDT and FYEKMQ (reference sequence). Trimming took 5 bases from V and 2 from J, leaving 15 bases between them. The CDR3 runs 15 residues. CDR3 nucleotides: TGTGCCAGCAGCCAACTGTCGGGTCCCAACACTGAAGCTTTCTTT. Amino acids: CASSQLSGPNTEAFF.

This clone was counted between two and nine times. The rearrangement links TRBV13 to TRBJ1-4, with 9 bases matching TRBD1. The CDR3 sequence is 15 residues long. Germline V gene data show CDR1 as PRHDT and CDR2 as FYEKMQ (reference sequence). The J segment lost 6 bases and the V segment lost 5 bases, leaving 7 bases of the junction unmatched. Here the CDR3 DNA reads TGTGCCAGCAGCCTTAACAGGGGGCTCCATGAAAAACTGTTTTTT. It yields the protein CASSLNRGLHEKLFF. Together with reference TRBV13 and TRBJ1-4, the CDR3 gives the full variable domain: AAGVIQSPRHLIKEKRETATLKCYPIPRHDTVYWYQQGPGQDPQFLISFYEKMQSDKGSIPDRFSAQQFSDYHSELNMSSLELGDSALYFCASSLNRGLHEKLFFGSGTQLSVL.

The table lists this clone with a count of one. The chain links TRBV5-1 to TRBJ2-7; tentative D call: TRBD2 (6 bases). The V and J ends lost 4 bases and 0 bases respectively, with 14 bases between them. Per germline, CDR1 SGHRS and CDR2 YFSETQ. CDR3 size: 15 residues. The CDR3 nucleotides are TGCGCCAGCAGCCCTGTGGCGGGGAGCTCCTACGAGCAGTACTTC. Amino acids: CASSPVAGSSYEQYF.

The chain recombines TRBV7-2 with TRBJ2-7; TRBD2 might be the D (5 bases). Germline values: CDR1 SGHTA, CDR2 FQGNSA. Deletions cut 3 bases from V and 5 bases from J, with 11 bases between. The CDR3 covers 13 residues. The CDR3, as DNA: TGTGCCAGCAGCTTGCCGGGAATCAACGAGCAGTACTTC. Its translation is CASSLPGINEQYF.

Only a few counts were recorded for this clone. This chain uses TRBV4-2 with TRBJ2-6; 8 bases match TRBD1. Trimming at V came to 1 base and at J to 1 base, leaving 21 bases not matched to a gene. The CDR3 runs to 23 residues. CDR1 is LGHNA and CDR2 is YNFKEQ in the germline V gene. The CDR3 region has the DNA TGTGCCAGCAGCCAAGTACCAGGGTCTGGATGGTGGCAGGGGGCTTCTGGGGCCAACGTCCTGACTTTC. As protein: CASSQVPGSGWWQGASGANVLTF.

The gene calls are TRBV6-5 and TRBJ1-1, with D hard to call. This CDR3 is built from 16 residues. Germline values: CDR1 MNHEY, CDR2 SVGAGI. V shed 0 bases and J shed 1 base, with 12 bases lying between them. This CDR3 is CASSYSRRASNTEAFF. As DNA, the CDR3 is TGTGCCAGCAGTTACTCCCGGCGAGCGTCGAACACTGAAGCTTTCTTT.

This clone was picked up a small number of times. The CDR3 DNA is TGTGCCAGCAGCCAGAGGACAGGTAATAGCAATCAGCCCCAGCATTTT. Translated: CASSQRTGNSNQPQHF. The chain employs TRBV28 and TRBJ1-5; TRBD1 matches 7 bases. There are 16 residues in the CDR3. The junction had 8 bases not matched to a gene; V was cut back by 6 bases and J by 0 bases. CDR1 and CDR2 from the germline V gene are MDHEN and SYDVKM. The entire variable domain, with the rest obtained from reference TRBV28 and TRBJ1-5, is as follows: DVKVTQSSRYLVKRTGEKVFLECVQDMDHENMFWYRQDPGLGLRLIYFSYDVKMKEKGDIPEGYSVSREKKERFSLILESASTNQTSMYLCASSQRTGNSNQPQHFGDGTRLSIL.

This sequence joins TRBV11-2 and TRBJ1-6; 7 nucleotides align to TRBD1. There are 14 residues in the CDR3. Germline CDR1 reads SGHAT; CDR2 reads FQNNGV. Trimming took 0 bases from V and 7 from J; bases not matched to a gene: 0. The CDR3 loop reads CASSLDRGNSPLHF. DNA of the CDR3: TGTGCCAGCAGCTTAGACAGGGGGAATTCACCCCTCCACTTT.

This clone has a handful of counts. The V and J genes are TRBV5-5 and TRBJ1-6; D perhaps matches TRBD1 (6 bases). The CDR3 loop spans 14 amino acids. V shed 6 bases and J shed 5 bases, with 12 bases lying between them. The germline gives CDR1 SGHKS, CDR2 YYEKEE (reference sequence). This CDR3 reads CASIDRPNNSPLHF. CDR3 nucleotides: TGTGCCAGCATCGACAGGCCTAATAATTCACCCCTCCACTTT.

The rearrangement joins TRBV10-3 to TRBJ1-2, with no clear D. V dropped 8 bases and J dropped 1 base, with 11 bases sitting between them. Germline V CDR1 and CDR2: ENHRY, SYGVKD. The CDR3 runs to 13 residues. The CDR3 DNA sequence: TGTGCCATCGGGGAGCTTAGTAACTATGGCTACACCTTC. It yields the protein CAIGELSNYGYTF.

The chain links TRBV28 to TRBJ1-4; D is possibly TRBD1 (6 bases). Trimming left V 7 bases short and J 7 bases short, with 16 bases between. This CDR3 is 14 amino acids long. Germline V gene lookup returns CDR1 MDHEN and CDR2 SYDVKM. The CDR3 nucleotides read TGTGCCAGCATCCGGTCGGGGGGCGGTGAAAAACTGTTTTTT. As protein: CASIRSGGGEKLFF.

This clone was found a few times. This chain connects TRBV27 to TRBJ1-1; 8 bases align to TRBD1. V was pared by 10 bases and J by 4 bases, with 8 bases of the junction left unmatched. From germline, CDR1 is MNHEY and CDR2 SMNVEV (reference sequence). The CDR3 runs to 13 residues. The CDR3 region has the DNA TGTGCCACCAGGGGGCGGCTGAGCACTGAAGCTTTCTTT. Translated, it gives CATRGRLSTEAFF.

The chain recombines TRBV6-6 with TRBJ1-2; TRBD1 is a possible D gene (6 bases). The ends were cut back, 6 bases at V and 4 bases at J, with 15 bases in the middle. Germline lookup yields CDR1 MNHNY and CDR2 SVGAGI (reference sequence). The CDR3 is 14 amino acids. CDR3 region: CASRQGGGIYGYTF. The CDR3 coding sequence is TGTGCCAGCAGACAAGGGGGGGGAATCTATGGCTACACCTTC.

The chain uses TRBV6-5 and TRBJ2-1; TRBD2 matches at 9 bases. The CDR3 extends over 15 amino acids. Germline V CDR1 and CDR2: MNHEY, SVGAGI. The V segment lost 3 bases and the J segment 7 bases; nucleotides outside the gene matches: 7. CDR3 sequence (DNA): TGTGCCAGCAGTTATAGGCGGGGGGGCTTAAATGAGCAGTTCTTC. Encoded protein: CASSYRRGGLNEQFF.

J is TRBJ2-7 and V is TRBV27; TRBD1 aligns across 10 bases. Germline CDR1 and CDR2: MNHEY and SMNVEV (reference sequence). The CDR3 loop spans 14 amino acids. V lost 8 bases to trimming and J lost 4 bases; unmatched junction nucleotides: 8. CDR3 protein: CASAPGTGVYEQYF. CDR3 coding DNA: TGTGCCAGCGCCCCCGGGACAGGGGTGTACGAGCAGTACTTC.

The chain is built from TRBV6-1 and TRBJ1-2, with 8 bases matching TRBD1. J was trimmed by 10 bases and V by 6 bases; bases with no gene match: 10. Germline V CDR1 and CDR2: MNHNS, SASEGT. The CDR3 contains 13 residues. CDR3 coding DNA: TGTGCCAGCAGGGGAGCGGACAGGGAGAACTACACCTTC. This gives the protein CASRGADRENYTF.

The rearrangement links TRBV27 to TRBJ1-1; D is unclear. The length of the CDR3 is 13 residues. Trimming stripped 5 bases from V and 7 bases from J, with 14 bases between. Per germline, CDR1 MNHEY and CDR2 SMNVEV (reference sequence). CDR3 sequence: CASSMNLGFEAFF. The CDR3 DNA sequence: TGTGCCAGCAGTATGAACCTCGGGTTTGAAGCTTTCTTT.

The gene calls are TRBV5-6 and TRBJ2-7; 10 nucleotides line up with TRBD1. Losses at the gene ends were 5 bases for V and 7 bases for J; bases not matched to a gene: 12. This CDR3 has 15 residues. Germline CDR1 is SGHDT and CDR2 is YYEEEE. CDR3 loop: CASRFAGTGVSEQYF. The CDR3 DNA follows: TGTGCCAGCAGATTCGCCGGGACAGGGGTTTCTGAGCAGTACTTC.